These 29 T cell receptor beta chains came from one sample sequenced in a study of human T cells and chemical hapten exposure. Treatment given: therapeutic diphenylcyclopropenone sensitization with weekly scalp DPC. In the library, unique molecular identifiers were attached to individual cDNA molecules. TCRdb ran MiXCR on the reads and lists one entry per CDR3 protein. In the table there are about 5,300 distinct CDR3 sequences, approximately 60% of which are singletons. The source was whole blood, collected before DPC sensitization or 2, 6, or about 24 weeks after (not recorded which). These receptor sequences come from an adult with alopecia areata. Some clones in this sample may be carry-over from other donors' samples. This table probably holds off-target reads from a library built for another chain.

This sequence joins TRBV28 and TRBJ2-7, with D possibly being TRBD1 (5 bases). CDR3 length: 12 residues. V dropped 6 bases and J dropped 7 bases, with 13 bases sitting between them. Germline values: CDR1 MDHEN, CDR2 SYDVKM. The CDR3 is CASRPAGQEQYF. The CDR3, as DNA: TGTGCCAGCAGGCCAGCAGGGCAGGAGCAGTACTTC.

A remark on this clonotype: The junction departs from germline at one end; a sequencing error may be responsible. This chain uses TRBV10-3 with TRBJ2-7; D is unclear. From germline, CDR1 is ENHRY and CDR2 SYGVKD. The CDR3 contains 11 residues. CDR3 nucleotide sequence: TGTGCCATCGCAGTCTCCAACGAGCAGTACTTC. Translating it yields CAIAVSNEQYF.

V is TRBV4-3 and J is TRBJ2-2, with 12 bases identical to TRBD2. Germline CDR1 is LGHNA and CDR2 is YSLEER. V shed 0 bases and J 4 bases; nucleotides not matched to a gene: 6. The CDR3 length is 18 residues. The CDR3, as DNA: TGCGCCAGCAGCCAAGATGCAGGACTAGCGGGATTCACCGGGGAGCTGTTTTTT. It translates to CASSQDAGLAGFTGELFF.

This clonotype was recorded a few times. This chain uses TRBV7-2 with TRBJ2-3; 11 bases agree with TRBD2. The CDR3 has 17 residues. Germline loops: CDR1 SGHTA, CDR2 FQGNSA. J gave up 5 bases and V 0 bases, and 7 bases lay outside the gene matches. This CDR3 reads CASSLARSGRALDTQYF. CDR3 sequence (DNA): TGTGCCAGCAGCTTAGCGCGTAGCGGGAGGGCCTTAGATACGCAGTATTTT.

This clonotype was counted between two and nine times. The chain recombines TRBV20-1 with TRBJ2-3; the match to TRBD1 covers 7 bases. V shed 0 bases, J shed 5 bases, and the junction held 8 bases outside the gene matches. Germline CDR1 is DFQATT and CDR2 is SNEGSKA (reference sequence). The CDR3 contains 15 residues. The CDR3 sequence is CSAREETGPLDTQYF. CDR3 nucleotides: TGCAGTGCTAGAGAAGAGACAGGGCCCTTAGATACGCAGTATTTT.

This clonotype was counted a few times. This chain joins TRBV27 and TRBJ2-1; D perhaps matches TRBD2 (5 bases). V lost 0 bases, J lost 5 bases, and 5 bases lay in between. Germline values: CDR1 MNHEY, CDR2 SMNVEV (reference sequence). The CDR3 has 13 amino acids. The CDR3 protein is CASSLSRDNEQFF. The CDR3 bases are TGTGCCAGCAGTTTATCGCGGGACAATGAGCAGTTCTTC.

This clonotype appeared a few times. CDR3 nucleotide sequence: TGTGCCAGCAGCCCCGGGGGGCCCCGCACAGATACGCAGTATTTT. It encodes CASSPGGPRTDTQYF. The J gene is TRBJ2-3, the V gene TRBV7-2; a possible D gene is TRBD2 (7 bases). Germline-derived CDR1 and CDR2 are SGHTA and FQGNSA. CDR3 length: 15 amino acids. Trimming pared 5 bases from V and 1 base from J, leaving 13 bases between. Based on the CDR3 plus reference TRBV7-2 and TRBJ2-3, the full variable domain is GAGVSQSPSNKVTEKGKDVELRCDPISGHTALYWYRQSLGQGLEFLIYFQGNSAPDKSGLPSDRFSAERTGGSVSTLTIQRTQQEDSAVYLCASSPGGPRTDTQYFGPGTRLTVL.

In regard to this clonotype: Relative to the germline gene, one junction end is altered; a read error may explain this. This chain uses TRBV18 with TRBJ2-3; D call uncertain. Germline loops: CDR1 KGHSH, CDR2 LQKENI. The CDR3 spans 16 residues. This chain's CDR3 is CASSSPDSPAVDTQYF. CDR3 nucleotides: TGTGCCAGCTCATCACCTGATTCCCCCGCGGTCGATACGCAGTATTTT.

V and J are TRBV5-6 and TRBJ2-1; D remains ambiguous. The V gene lost 2 bases and the J gene lost 8 bases, with 8 bases spanning the gap. CDR3 size: 12 residues. Germline CDR1 is SGHDT and CDR2 is YYEEEE. CDR3 sequence reads: CASSLYPDEQFF. For the CDR3, the DNA is TGTGCCAGCAGCTTATATCCTGATGAGCAGTTCTTC.

The CDR3 bases are TGCAGTGCTAGAGACCGCGGACTAGGTGAGCAGTTCTTC. Protein sequence: CSARDRGLGEQFF. V is TRBV20-1 and J is TRBJ2-1; 7 positions match TRBD2. The CDR3 is 13 residues long. CDR1 and CDR2 from the germline V gene are DFQATT and SNEGSKA (reference sequence). Trimming at V came to 0 bases and at J to 9 bases, leaving 5 bases not matched to a gene.

V gene TRBV5-1 combines with J gene TRBJ2-7, with TRBD1 identical over 7 bases. Germline CDR1 is SGHRS and CDR2 is YFSETQ. CDR3 length: 19 amino acids. V shed 0 bases and J 2 bases; nucleotides not matched to a gene: 17. CDR3 coding DNA: TGCGCCAGCAGCTTGGCAGGGTCTCTGGGACAGCCGCCCCCCTACGAGCAGTACTTC. Residues: CASSLAGSLGQPPPYEQYF.

J is TRBJ2-2 and V is TRBV11-2; the D call may be TRBD1 or TRBD2 (5 bases each). Trimming stripped 3 bases from V and 4 bases from J, with 6 bases between. This CDR3 region has 13 residues. The germline V gene encodes CDR1 SGHAT and CDR2 FQNNGV. CDR3 loop: CASSLGVTGELFF. CDR3 sequence (DNA): TGTGCCAGCAGCTTGGGGGTCACCGGGGAGCTGTTTTTT. Filled out from reference TRBV11-2 and TRBJ2-2, the complete variable domain reads EAGVAQSPRYKIIEKRQSVAFWCNPISGHATLYWYQQILGQGPKLLIQFQNNGVVDDSQLPKDRFSAERLKGVDSTLKIQPAKLEDSAVYLCASSLGVTGELFFGEGSRLTVL.

There are a few counts of this clonotype. This chain joins TRBV29-1 and TRBJ2-7, with a tentative D call TRBD1 (6 bases). V gave up 7 bases and J gave up 2 bases, with 15 bases separating them. The CDR3 runs 13 residues. Germline V gene data show CDR1 as SQVTM and CDR2 as ANQGSEA. The CDR3 nucleotides read TGCAGCGCCAGGGGTACTACCCCCTACGAGCAGTACTTC. It translates to CSARGTTPYEQYF.

The V call is TRBV20-1, the J call TRBJ2-6; no reliable D call. CDR1 is DFQATT and CDR2 is SNEGSKA in the germline V gene (reference sequence). The length of the CDR3 is 14 residues. Trimming left V 2 bases short and J 11 bases short, with 16 bases between. CDR3: CSARTLSGLDVLTF. CDR3 coding DNA: TGCAGTGCTAGAACTCTCAGTGGGCTCGACGTCCTGACTTTC.

The chain combines TRBV20-1 with TRBJ2-3; D not certain. Per the germline V gene, CDR1 is DFQATT and CDR2 is SNEGSKA (reference sequence). The CDR3 runs to 11 residues. The CDR3 sequence: CSTAVTDTQYF. The CDR3 nucleotides are TGCAGCACGGCAGTCACAGATACGCAGTATTTT.

This clonotype occurred once. V usage is TRBV7-6 and J usage is TRBJ2-7, with D perhaps matching TRBD1 or TRBD2 (5 bases each). The CDR3 has 13 amino acids. Germline CDR1 and CDR2: SGHVS and FNYEAQ. Trimming removed 5 bases at V and 3 bases at J, with 11 bases between. The CDR3 here is CASSKGPNYEQYF. The CDR3 bases are TGTGCCAGCAGCAAGGGACCGAACTACGAGCAGTACTTC.

This clonotype turned up a few times. The rearrangement uses TRBV11-3 and TRBJ2-7, with D perhaps matching TRBD2 (6 bases). Germline V gives CDR1 SGHNT, CDR2 YENEEA. The CDR3 length is 14 residues. The ends were cut back, 5 bases at V and 7 bases at J, with 18 bases in the middle. The CDR3 coding sequence is TGTGCCAGCAGCAGCGGGCTAGCAACAGGAGAGCAGTACTTC. Translating gives CASSSGLATGEQYF.

This clonotype qualifies as large (0.1 to 1%). The rearrangement links TRBV6-4 to TRBJ2-2, with unresolved D. The CDR3 is 13 residues long. Germline V CDR1 and CDR2: MRHNA, SNTAGT. Trimming removed 4 bases at V and 0 bases at J, with 3 bases between. The CDR3 loop is CASSGSNTGELFF. The CDR3 DNA reads TGTGCCAGCAGTGGGTCGAACACCGGGGAGCTGTTTTTT.

The CDR3 nucleotides read TGTGCCAGCAGTGCGGACTACCCTCCGGGCGGGGAGCTGTTTTTT. Amino acids: CASSADYPPGGELFF. This chain links TRBV11-3 with TRBJ2-2, with D possibly matching TRBD2 (6 bases). Trimming shortened V by 6 bases and J by 7 bases, and 18 bases separated the two germline ends. The CDR3 covers 15 residues. Germline-derived CDR1 and CDR2 are SGHNT and YENEEA.

This clonotype was counted only a few times. The V and J genes are TRBV5-1 and TRBJ2-3; D perhaps matches TRBD1 (6 bases). CDR3 length: 12 amino acids. Germline CDR1 is SGHRS and CDR2 is YFSETQ. V lost 10 bases and J 6 bases, leaving 15 bases between the germline ends. For the CDR3, the DNA is TGCGCCTCCGTAGGGGGAGCGGATACGCAGTATTTT. It specifies CASVGGADTQYF.

V and J are TRBV4-1 and TRBJ2-5, with a tentative D call TRBD1 (7 bases). The germline gives CDR1 MGHRA, CDR2 YSYEKL. The CDR3 consists of 17 residues. V lost 3 bases and J 1 base, leaving 18 bases between the germline ends. For the CDR3, the DNA is TGCGCCAGCAGCCAGGAGGGGGCGATTACTTTCCAAGAGACCCAGTACTTC. Protein sequence: CASSQEGAITFQETQYF.

This clonotype showed up just a few times. The genes are TRBV19 and TRBJ1-5; the match to TRBD1 covers 7 bases. V shed 6 bases and J 11 bases; nucleotides not matched to a gene: 10. The CDR3 totals 13 residues. Germline assignment: CDR1 LNHDA and CDR2 SQIVND (reference sequence). The DNA of the CDR3 is TGTGCCAGTAGCACAGGGGTCCTATCAGCCCAGCATTTT. Amino acids: CASSTGVLSAQHF. The full variable domain, with the rest looked up from reference TRBV19 and TRBJ1-5, is DGGITQSPKYLFRKEGQNVTLSCEQNLNHDAMYWYRQDPGQGLRLIYYSQIVNDFQKGDIAEGYSVSREKKESFPLTVTSAQKNPTAFYLCASSTGVLSAQHFGDGTRLSIL.

The gene calls are TRBV3-1 and TRBJ1-5; D uncertain. Trimming shortened V by 2 bases and J by 9 bases, and 17 bases separated the two germline ends. CDR1 is LGHDT and CDR2 is YNNKEL in the germline V gene (reference sequence). The CDR3 is 15 amino acids. The CDR3 spells CASSQSSGPRSPQHF. Written as DNA, the CDR3 is TGTGCCAGCAGCCAATCTTCCGGACCCAGGTCGCCCCAGCATTTT.

There are a few counts of this clonotype. V gene TRBV19 combines with J gene TRBJ2-3, with D perhaps TRBD1 or TRBD2 (6 bases each). Deletions cut 2 bases from V and 0 bases from J, with 9 bases between. The germline V gene encodes CDR1 LNHDA and CDR2 SQIVND (reference sequence). The CDR3 loop spans 15 amino acids. The CDR3 sequence is CASSILGGSTDTQYF. The CDR3 DNA follows: TGTGCCAGTAGTATACTGGGGGGCAGCACAGATACGCAGTATTTT.

The gene calls are TRBV11-3 and TRBJ2-7; TRBD1 matches at 7 bases. CDR1 is SGHNT and CDR2 is YENEEA in the germline V gene. This CDR3 region has 14 residues. Trimming cost V 5 bases and J 2 bases; bases outside gene matches: 6. CDR3 sequence reads: CASSQWTGAYEQYF. The DNA for the CDR3 is TGTGCCAGCAGCCAATGGACAGGAGCCTACGAGCAGTACTTC.

This chain connects TRBV3-1 to TRBJ2-6; D uncertain. The CDR3 loop spans 15 amino acids. Trimming took off 1 base at V and 1 base at J, with 5 bases between the two ends. The germline V gene has CDR1 LGHDT and CDR2 YNNKEL (reference sequence). CDR3 sequence reads: CASSQVWSGANVLTF. The CDR3 DNA follows: TGTGCCAGCAGCCAAGTCTGGTCTGGGGCCAACGTCCTGACTTTC. The full variable domain, completed using reference TRBV3-1 and TRBJ2-6, is DTAVSQTPKYLVTQMGNDKSIKCEQNLGHDTMYWYKQDSKKFLKIMFSYNNKELIINETVPNRFSPKSPDKAHLNLHINSLELGDSAVYFCASSQVWSGANVLTFGAGSRLTVL.

This clonotype showed up just once. The chain employs TRBV5-1 and TRBJ2-1; possible D gene TRBD2, 6 bases. The CDR3 is 14 amino acids. CDR1 is SGHRS and CDR2 is YFSETQ in the germline V gene. V was clipped by 6 bases and J by 4 bases, with 14 bases between them. In DNA form, the CDR3 reads TGCGCCAGCAAGTTAGTAGCGGAGTACAATGAGCAGTTCTTC. This codes for CASKLVAEYNEQFF.

The chain employs TRBV7-8 and TRBJ2-3; unclear D gene. The CDR3 has 14 residues. Germline CDR1 reads SGHVS; CDR2 reads FQNEAQ. Trimming shortened V by 5 bases and J by 3 bases, and 12 bases separated the two germline ends. The CDR3 nucleotides are TGTGCCAGCAGCCCCGGCCTAGGAACAGATACGCAGTATTTT. This codes for CASSPGLGTDTQYF.

The genes are TRBV3-2 and TRBJ2-5; the table's D call TRBD2 went unverified against the DNA. TRBV3-2 is an annotated pseudogene. The CDR3 has 16 amino acids. CDR3 residues: CASSHRRRRLQETQYF. The CDR3 DNA reads TGTGCCAGCAGCCACCGTAGGAGGCGGCTCCAAGAGACCCAGTACTTC.